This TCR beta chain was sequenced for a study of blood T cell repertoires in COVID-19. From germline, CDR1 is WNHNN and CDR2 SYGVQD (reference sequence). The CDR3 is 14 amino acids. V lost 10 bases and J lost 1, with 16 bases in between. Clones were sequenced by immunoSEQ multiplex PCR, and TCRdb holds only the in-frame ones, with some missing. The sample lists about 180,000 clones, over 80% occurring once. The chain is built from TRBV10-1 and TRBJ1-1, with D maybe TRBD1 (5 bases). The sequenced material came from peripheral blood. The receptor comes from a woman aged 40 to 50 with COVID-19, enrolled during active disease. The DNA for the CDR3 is TGCGCCACCCTTGCGGGACGGGCGAACACTGAAGCTTTCTTT. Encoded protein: CATLAGRANTEAFF.